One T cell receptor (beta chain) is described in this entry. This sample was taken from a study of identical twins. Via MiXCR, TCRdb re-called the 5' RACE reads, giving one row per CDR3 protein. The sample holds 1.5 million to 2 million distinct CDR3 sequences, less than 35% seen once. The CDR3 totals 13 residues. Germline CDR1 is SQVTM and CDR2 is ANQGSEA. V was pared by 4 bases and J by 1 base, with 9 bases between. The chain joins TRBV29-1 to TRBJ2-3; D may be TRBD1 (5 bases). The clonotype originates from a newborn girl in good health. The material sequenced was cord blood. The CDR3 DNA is TGCAGCGTTGTGGTCAGGGGCACAGATACGCAGTATTTT. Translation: CSVVVRGTDTQYF.